This TCR beta chain was sequenced in a study of cytomegalovirus exposure and HLA in healthy donors. Overall study results and limits: Analysis was carried out at a later point, and it linked a missense DCLRE1C variant to TCR beta V- and J-gene trimming.

CDR3 length: 15 amino acids. V lost 0 bases, J lost 4 bases, and 5 bases stayed unmatched. Germline V lookup: CDR1 MGHRA, CDR2 YSYEKL. PCR employed 60 Vbeta and 13 Jbeta primers. Generated by immunoSEQ multiplex PCR, the TCRdb table keeps only in-frame clones and is missing some. The sample yields 150,000 or so clones, 60% to 85% seen once. About this clone: The antigen is undetermined.

The source material was PBMCs. The rearrangement uses TRBV4-1 and TRBJ2-7; 8 positions agree with TRBD2. This TCR was sampled from a woman in her thirties or forties in good health and CMV-seronegative. The CDR3 nucleotides read TGCGCCAGCAGCCAAGAGAGCGGGAGTATTTACGAGCAGTACTTC. Its protein is CASSQESGSIYEQYF.